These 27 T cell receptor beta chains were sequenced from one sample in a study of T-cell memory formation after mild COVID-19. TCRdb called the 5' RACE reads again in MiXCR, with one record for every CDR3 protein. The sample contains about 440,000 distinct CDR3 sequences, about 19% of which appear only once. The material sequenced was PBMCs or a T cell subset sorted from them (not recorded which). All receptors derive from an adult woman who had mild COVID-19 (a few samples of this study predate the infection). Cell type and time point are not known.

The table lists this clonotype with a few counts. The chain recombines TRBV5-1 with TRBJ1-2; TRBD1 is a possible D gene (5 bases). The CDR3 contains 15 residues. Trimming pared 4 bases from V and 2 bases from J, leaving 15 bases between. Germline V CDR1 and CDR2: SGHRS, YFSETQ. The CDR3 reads CASSPLDSKNYGYTF. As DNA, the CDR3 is TGCGCCAGCAGCCCCCTTGACAGTAAAAACTATGGCTACACCTTC.

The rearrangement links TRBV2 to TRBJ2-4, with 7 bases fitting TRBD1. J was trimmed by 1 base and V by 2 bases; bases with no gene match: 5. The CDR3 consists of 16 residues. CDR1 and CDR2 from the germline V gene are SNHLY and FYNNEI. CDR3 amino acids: CASSEPTGFAKNIQYF. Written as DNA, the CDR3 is TGTGCCAGCAGTGAACCGACAGGGTTCGCCAAAAACATTCAGTACTTC.

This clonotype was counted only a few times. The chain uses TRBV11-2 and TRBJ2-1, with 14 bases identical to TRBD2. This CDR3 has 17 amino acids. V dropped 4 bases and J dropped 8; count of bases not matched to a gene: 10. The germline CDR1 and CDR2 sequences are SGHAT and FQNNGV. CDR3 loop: CASSSRTSGGLPHEQFF. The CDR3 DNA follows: TGTGCCAGCAGCTCCCGGACTAGCGGGGGGCTTCCCCATGAGCAGTTCTTC.

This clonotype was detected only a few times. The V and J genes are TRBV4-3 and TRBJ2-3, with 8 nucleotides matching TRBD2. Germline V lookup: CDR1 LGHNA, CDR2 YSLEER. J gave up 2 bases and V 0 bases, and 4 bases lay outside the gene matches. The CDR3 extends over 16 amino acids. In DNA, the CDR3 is TGCGCCAGCAGCCAAGATACTAGCGGCCACACAGATACGCAGTATTTT. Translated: CASSQDTSGHTDTQYF.

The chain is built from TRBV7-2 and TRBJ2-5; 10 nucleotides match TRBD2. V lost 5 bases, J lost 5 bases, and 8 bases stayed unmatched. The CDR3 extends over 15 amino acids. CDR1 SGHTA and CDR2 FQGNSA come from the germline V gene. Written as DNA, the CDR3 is TGTGCCAGCAGCACGGGACTAGCGACTTCGGAGACCCAGTACTTC. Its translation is CASSTGLATSETQYF.

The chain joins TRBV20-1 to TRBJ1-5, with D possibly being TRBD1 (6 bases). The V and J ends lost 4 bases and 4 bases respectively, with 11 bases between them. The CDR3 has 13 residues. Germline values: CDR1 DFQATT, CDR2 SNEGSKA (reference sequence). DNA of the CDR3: TGCAGTGCTAAACAGGGAGTTAATCAGCCCCAGCATTTT. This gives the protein CSAKQGVNQPQHF.

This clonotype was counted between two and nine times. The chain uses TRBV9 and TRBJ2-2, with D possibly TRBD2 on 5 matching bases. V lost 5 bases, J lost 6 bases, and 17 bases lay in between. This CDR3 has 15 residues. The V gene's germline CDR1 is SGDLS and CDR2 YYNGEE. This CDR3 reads CASSAIREPAGELFF. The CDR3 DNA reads TGTGCCAGCAGTGCAATTAGGGAGCCCGCCGGGGAGCTGTTTTTT.

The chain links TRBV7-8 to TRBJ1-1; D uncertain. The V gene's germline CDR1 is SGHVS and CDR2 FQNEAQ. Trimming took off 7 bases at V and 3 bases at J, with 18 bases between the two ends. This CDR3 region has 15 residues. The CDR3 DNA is TGTGCCAGCACCTTTCGGATGCAGGTGCACACTGAAGCTTTCTTT. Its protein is CASTFRMQVHTEAFF.

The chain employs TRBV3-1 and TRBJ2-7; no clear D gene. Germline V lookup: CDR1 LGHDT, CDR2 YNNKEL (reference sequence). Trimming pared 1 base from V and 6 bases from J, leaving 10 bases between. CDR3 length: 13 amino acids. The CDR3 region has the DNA TGTGCCAGCAGCCAAGTGGTCCCTTCCGAGCAGTACTTC. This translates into CASSQVVPSEQYF.

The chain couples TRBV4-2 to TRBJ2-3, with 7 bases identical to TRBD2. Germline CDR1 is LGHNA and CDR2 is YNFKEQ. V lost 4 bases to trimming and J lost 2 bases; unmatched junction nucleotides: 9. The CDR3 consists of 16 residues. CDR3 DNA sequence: TGTGCCAGCAGCCGTCGACTAGCTTCGACCACAGATACGCAGTATTTT. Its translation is CASSRRLASTTDTQYF.

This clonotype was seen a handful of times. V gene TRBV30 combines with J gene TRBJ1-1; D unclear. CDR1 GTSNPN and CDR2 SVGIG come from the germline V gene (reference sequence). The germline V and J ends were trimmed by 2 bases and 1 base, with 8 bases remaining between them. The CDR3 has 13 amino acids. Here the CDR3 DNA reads TGTGCCTGGAGTACCCAGCCGAACACTGAAGCTTTCTTT. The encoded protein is CAWSTQPNTEAFF.

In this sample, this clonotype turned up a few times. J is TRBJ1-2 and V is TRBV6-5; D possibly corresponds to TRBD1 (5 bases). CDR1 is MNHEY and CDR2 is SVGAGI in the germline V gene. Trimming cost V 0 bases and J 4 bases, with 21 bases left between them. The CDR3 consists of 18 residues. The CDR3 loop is CASSYSIGGSGEGYGYTF. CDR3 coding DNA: TGTGCCAGCAGTTACTCGATAGGTGGTTCGGGGGAAGGCTATGGCTACACCTTC.

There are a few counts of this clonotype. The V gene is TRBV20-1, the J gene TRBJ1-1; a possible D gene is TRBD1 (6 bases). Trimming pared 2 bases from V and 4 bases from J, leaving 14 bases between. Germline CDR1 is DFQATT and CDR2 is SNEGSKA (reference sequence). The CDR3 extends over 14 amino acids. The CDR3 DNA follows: TGCAGTGCTAGACCCCCCGACAGGAGCACTGAAGCTTTCTTT. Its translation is CSARPPDRSTEAFF.

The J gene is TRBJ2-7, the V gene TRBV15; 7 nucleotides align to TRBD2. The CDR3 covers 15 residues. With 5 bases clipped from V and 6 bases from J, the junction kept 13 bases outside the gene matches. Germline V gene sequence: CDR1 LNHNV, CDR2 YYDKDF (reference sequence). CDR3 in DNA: TGTGCCACCAGCCCCCACCAGGTGCGGGAGTCCGAGCAGTACTTC. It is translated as CATSPHQVRESEQYF.

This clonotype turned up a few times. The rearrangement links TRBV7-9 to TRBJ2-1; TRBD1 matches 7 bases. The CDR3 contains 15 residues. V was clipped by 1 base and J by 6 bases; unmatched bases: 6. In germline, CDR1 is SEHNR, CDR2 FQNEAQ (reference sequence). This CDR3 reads CASSLDRGRPNEQFF. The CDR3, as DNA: TGTGCCAGCAGCTTAGACAGGGGCCGTCCCAATGAGCAGTTCTTC. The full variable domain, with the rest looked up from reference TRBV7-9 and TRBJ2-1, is DTGVSQNPRHKITKRGQNVTFRCDPISEHNRLYWYRQTLGQGPEFLTYFQNEAQLEKSRLLSDRFSAERPKGSFSTLEIQRTEQGDSAMYLCASSLDRGRPNEQFFGPGTRLTVL.

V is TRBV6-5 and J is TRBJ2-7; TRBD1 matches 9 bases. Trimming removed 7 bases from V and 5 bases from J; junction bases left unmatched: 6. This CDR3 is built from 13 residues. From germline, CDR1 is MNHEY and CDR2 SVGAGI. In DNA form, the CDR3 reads TGTGCCAGCACCAGGACAGGGGTCAACGAGCAGTACTTC. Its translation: CASTRTGVNEQYF.

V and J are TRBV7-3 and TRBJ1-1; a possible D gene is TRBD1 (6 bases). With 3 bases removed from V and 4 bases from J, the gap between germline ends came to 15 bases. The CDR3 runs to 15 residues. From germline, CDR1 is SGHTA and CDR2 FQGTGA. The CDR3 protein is CASSFGTGRGTEAFF. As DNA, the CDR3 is TGTGCCAGCAGCTTCGGAACAGGGAGAGGCACTGAAGCTTTCTTT.

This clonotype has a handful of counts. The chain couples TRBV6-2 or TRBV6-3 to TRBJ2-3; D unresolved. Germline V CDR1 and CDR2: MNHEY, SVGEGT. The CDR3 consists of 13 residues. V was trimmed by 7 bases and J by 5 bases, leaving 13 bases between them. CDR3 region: CASTAVQRDTQYF. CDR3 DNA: TGTGCCAGCACAGCTGTACAACGAGATACGCAGTATTTT.

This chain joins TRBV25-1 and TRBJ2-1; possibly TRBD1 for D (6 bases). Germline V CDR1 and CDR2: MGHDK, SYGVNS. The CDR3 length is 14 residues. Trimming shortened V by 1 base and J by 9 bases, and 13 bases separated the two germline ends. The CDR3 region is CASSEFPGVAEQFF. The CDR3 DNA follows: TGTGCCAGCAGTGAATTTCCAGGGGTCGCTGAGCAGTTCTTC.

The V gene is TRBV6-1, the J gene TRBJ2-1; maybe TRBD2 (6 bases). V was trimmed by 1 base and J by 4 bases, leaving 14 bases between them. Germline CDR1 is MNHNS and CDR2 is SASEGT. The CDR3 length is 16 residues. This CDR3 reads CASSEETGVIYNEQFF. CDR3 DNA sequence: TGTGCCAGCAGTGAAGAGACGGGGGTGATATACAATGAGCAGTTCTTC.

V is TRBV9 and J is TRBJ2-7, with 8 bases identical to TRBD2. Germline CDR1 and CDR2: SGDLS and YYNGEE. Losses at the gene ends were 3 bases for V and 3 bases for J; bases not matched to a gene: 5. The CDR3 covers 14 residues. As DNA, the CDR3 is TGTGCCAGCAGCGCCCGGGAGGGCCACTACGAGCAGTACTTC. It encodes CASSAREGHYEQYF.

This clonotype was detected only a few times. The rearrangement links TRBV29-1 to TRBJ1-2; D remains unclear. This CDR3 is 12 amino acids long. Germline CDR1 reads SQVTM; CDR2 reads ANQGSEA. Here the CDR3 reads CVVDGDVYGYTF. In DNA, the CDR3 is TGCGTCGTGGATGGGGATGTCTATGGCTACACCTTC.

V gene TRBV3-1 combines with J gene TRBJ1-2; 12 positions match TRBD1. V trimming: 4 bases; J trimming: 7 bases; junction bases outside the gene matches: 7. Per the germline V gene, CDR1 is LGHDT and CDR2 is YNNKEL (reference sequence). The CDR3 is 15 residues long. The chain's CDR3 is CASSPGTGGGGGYTF. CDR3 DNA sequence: TGTGCCAGCAGCCCGGGGACAGGGGGCGGAGGTGGCTACACCTTC.

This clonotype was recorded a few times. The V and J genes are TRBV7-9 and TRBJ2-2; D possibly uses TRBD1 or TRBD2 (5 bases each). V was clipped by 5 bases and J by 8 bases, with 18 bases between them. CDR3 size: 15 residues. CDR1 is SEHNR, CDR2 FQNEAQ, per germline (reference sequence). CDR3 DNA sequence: TGTGCCAGCAGCCTCCGGGACCAGTTCCCGGGGGAGCTGTTTTTT. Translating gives CASSLRDQFPGELFF.

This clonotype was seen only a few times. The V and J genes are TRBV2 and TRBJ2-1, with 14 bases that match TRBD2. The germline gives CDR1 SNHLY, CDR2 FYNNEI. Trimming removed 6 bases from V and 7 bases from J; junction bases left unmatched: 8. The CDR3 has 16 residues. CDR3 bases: TGTGCCAGCAGCCGACTAGCGGGAGGGCCCTCGAATGAGCAGTTCTTC. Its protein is CASSRLAGGPSNEQFF.

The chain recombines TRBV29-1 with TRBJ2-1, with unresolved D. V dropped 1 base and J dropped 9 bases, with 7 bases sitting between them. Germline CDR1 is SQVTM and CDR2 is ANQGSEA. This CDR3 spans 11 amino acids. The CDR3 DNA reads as TGCAGCGTTGAAGGGAGCAGTGAGCAGTTCTTC. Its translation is CSVEGSSEQFF.

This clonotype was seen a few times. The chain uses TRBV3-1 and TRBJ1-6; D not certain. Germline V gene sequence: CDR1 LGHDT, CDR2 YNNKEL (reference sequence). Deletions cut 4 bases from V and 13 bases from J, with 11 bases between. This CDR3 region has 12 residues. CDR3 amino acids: CASSPPGFPLHF. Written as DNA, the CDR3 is TGTGCCAGCAGCCCTCCGGGATTTCCCCTCCACTTT.